One and the same sample provided the 22 T cell receptor beta chains below, sequenced in a study of blood T cell repertoires in COVID-19. Sequencing was performed with immunoSEQ multiplex PCR; in TCRdb, only in-frame clones are kept and a portion is missing. The sample comprises some 400,000 clones, 80% to 90% of which are singletons, and approximately 1.3% rests with the top ten. What was sequenced was PBMCs or T cells enriched from blood (not recorded which). Receptors originate from a man aged 25-45 years who had recovered from COVID-19.

The genes are TRBV3-1 (or the pseudogene TRBV3-2) and TRBJ2-4, with 8 nucleotides matching TRBD1. The germline gives CDR1 LGHDT, CDR2 YNNKEL (reference sequence). The CDR3 has 14 residues. With V trimmed by 4 bases and J by 7 bases, 6 bases remained unmatched. CDR3: CASSRGQGLNIQYF. In DNA form, the CDR3 reads TGTGCCAGCAGCCGCGGACAGGGTTTGAACATTCAGTACTTC.

On this clone itself: One end of the junction does not line up with germline, which may come from a read error. The J gene is TRBJ1-4, the V gene TRBV7-9; D uncertain. The CDR3 length is 15 residues. Germline V lookup: CDR1 SEHNR, CDR2 FQNEAQ (reference sequence). CDR3 sequence (DNA): TGTGCCAGCAGCACAGCGGGCAGGCTTGATGAAGAACTGTTTTTT. This codes for CASSTAGRLDEELFF. The variable domain in full, with the rest retrieved from reference TRBV7-9 and TRBJ1-4, is DTGVSQNPRHKITKRGQNVTFRCDPISEHNRLYWYRQTLGQGPEFLTYFQNEAQLEKSRLLSDRFSAERPKGSFSTLEIQRTEQGDSAMYLCASSTAGRLDEELFFGSGTQLSVL.

The chain recombines TRBV5-4 with TRBJ2-5, with D perhaps TRBD2 (7 bases). Trimming took off 2 bases at V and 0 bases at J, with 17 bases between the two ends. The CDR3 loop spans 17 amino acids. Germline V CDR1 and CDR2: SGHNT, YYREEE (reference sequence). The CDR3 spells CASSLGLGGPNQETQYF. In nucleotides, the CDR3 is TGTGCCAGCAGCTTAGGACTAGGGGGACCAAACCAAGAGACCCAGTACTTC.

The gene calls are TRBV6-4 and TRBJ2-1; 7 bases align to TRBD1. The CDR3 has 13 residues. Trimming cost V 3 bases and J 8 bases; bases outside gene matches: 4. Germline values: CDR1 MRHNA, CDR2 SNTAGT. CDR3 bases: TGTGCCAGCAGTGAAACAGGGGCATATGAGCAGTTCTTC. Encoded protein: CASSETGAYEQFF.

J is TRBJ1-2 and V is TRBV5-4; the D gene is possibly TRBD1 (5 bases). The V end was cut by 0 bases, the J end by 6 bases, with 15 bases between. The CDR3 is made up of 15 amino acids. Per the germline V gene, CDR1 is SGHNT and CDR2 is YYREEE (reference sequence). The CDR3 coding sequence is TGTGCCAGCAGCTTGGATCTCGCAGGGACTGATGGCTACACCTTC. Protein product: CASSLDLAGTDGYTF.

The J gene is TRBJ2-5, the V gene TRBV6-2 or TRBV6-3, with 9 bases aligning to TRBD1. From germline, CDR1 is MNHEY and CDR2 SVGEGT. The junction had 7 bases not matched to a gene; V was cut back by 4 bases and J by 7 bases. The CDR3 runs 14 residues. The CDR3 spells CASSSKDRGWTQYF. The CDR3, as DNA: TGTGCCAGCAGTTCGAAGGACAGGGGTTGGACCCAGTACTTC.

This chain connects TRBV5-4 to TRBJ2-1, with a possible D match to TRBD2 (7 bases). Germline-derived CDR1 and CDR2 are SGHNT and YYREEE (reference sequence). The CDR3 sequence is 15 residues long. V was clipped by 6 bases and J by 3 bases, with 16 bases between them. CDR3 DNA: TGTGCCAGCACCTATGGGGGGGCGAACTACAATGAGCAGTTCTTC. Amino acid sequence: CASTYGGANYNEQFF.

The CDR3 DNA follows: TGTGCCAGCAGCTCCGTCGCTAGCGGAGCGAACACCGGGGAGCTGTTTTTT. Protein product: CASSSVASGANTGELFF. The genes are TRBV11-2 and TRBJ2-2, with TRBD2 matching over 7 bases. The germline V gene encodes CDR1 SGHAT and CDR2 FQNNGV. The CDR3 contains 17 residues. J gave up 0 bases and V 4 bases, and 8 bases lay outside the gene matches.

This chain connects TRBV13 to TRBJ1-4, with 7 bases fitting TRBD1. Germline CDR1 and CDR2: PRHDT and FYEKMQ (reference sequence). CDR3 length equals 16 residues. The V gene end was trimmed by 7 bases and the J gene end by 5 bases; junction bases not matched to a gene: 13. This chain's CDR3 is CASTSLTGPENEKLFF. In DNA form, the CDR3 reads TGTGCCAGCACCTCGCTGACAGGGCCCGAGAATGAAAAACTGTTTTTT.

As regards this clone: The same CDR3 is also encoded by other DNA sequences in this sample. The chain links TRBV12-3 or TRBV12-4 to TRBJ2-2; no clear D gene. CDR3 size: 12 residues. Trimming took off 3 bases at V and 7 bases at J, with 6 bases between the two ends. This CDR3 reads CASSLSVGELFF. CDR3 sequence (DNA): TGTGCCAGCAGTTTGAGCGTCGGGGAGCTGTTTTTT.

The chain carries TRBV7-8 and TRBJ1-4, with TRBD1 matching over 10 bases. Unmatched junction bases numbered 4, after V lost 5 bases and J lost 7 bases. Germline V gene data show CDR1 as SGHVS and CDR2 as FQNEAQ. The CDR3 consists of 14 residues. The DNA for the CDR3 is TGTGCCAGCAGCCAAGACAGGGGGCCTGAAAAACTGTTTTTT. Its translation is CASSQDRGPEKLFF.

J is TRBJ2-5 and V is TRBV4-3; D is perhaps TRBD2 (6 bases). V dropped 3 bases and J dropped 1 base, with 15 bases sitting between them. CDR1 LGHNA and CDR2 YSLEER come from the germline V gene. This CDR3 region has 16 residues. The CDR3 DNA sequence: TGCGCCAGCAGCCAGAAGTTTGCGGGGATCCAAGAGACCCAGTACTTC. This sequence encodes CASSQKFAGIQETQYF.

This rearrangement joins TRBV3-1 (or the pseudogene TRBV3-2) to TRBJ2-1; D is unresolved. Germline loops: CDR1 LGHDT, CDR2 YNNKEL (reference sequence). V shed 3 bases and J shed 5 bases, with 8 bases lying between them. CDR3 size: 13 residues. The CDR3 sequence: CASSQGLDNEQFF. The CDR3 bases are TGTGCCAGCAGCCAGGGCCTGGACAATGAGCAGTTCTTC.

V is TRBV3-1 (or the pseudogene TRBV3-2) and J is TRBJ1-4; D is perhaps TRBD1 (6 bases). Germline lookup yields CDR1 LGHDT and CDR2 YNNKEL (reference sequence). Trimming took 5 bases from V and 6 from J, leaving 16 bases between them. The CDR3 runs to 15 residues. CDR3 coding DNA: TGTGCCAGCAGCAACTACAGGGAGGGTGATGAAAAACTGTTTTTT. Encoded protein: CASSNYREGDEKLFF.

The chain couples TRBV12-3 or TRBV12-4 to TRBJ1-2; D not certain. The CDR3 is 11 residues long. Trimming removed 6 bases at V and 8 bases at J, with 10 bases between. DNA for the CDR3: TGTGCCAGCAGCTATGTAAGCGGCTACACCTTC. Amino acids: CASSYVSGYTF.

The chain uses TRBV27 and TRBJ2-2; D unclear. Trimming removed 5 bases from V and 5 bases from J, with 9 bases in between. Germline V gene lookup returns CDR1 MNHEY and CDR2 SMNVEV (reference sequence). The CDR3 has 13 amino acids. The CDR3: CASSRLLTGELFF. CDR3 bases: TGTGCCAGCAGTAGACTCCTGACCGGGGAGCTGTTTTTT.

This chain links TRBV5-4 with TRBJ2-7; tentatively, D is TRBD1 (6 bases). This CDR3 has 15 residues. Between the trimmed V and J ends, which lost 2 bases and 2 bases, there was a span of 14 bases. CDR1 is SGHNT, CDR2 YYREEE, per germline (reference sequence). As DNA, the CDR3 is TGTGCCAGCAGCTTCGGGCAGGGGAGCACCTACGAGCAGTACTTC. The encoded protein is CASSFGQGSTYEQYF.

CDR3 protein: CASSQDGLAGWNEQFF. CDR3 sequence (DNA): TGCGCCAGCAGCCAAGACGGACTAGCGGGGTGGAATGAGCAGTTCTTC. The V call is TRBV4-3, the J call TRBJ2-1; 12 bases are a match to TRBD2. V trimming: 0 bases; J trimming: 7 bases; junction bases outside the gene matches: 4. The V gene's germline CDR1 is LGHNA and CDR2 YSLEER. The CDR3 consists of 16 residues.

V usage is TRBV4-1 and J usage is TRBJ1-2; D gene uncertain. This CDR3 has 14 amino acids. Germline V CDR1 and CDR2: MGHRA, YSYEKL. V gave up 4 bases and J gave up 8 bases, with 17 bases separating them. The DNA of the CDR3 is TGCGCCAGCAGCCCTGGGGAGGACCAGCGGGGCTACACCTTC. Its translation: CASSPGEDQRGYTF.

V and J are TRBV10-2 and TRBJ2-1; 7 nucleotides agree with TRBD1. This CDR3 spans 15 amino acids. Germline V gene sequence: CDR1 WSHSY, CDR2 SAAADI. Trimming at V came to 3 bases and at J to 6 bases, leaving 8 bases not matched to a gene. CDR3 protein: CASSDPGQSFNEQFF. Here the CDR3 DNA reads TGCGCCAGCAGTGATCCGGGACAGTCATTCAATGAGCAGTTCTTC.

Concerning this clone: Different DNA sequences within this sample yield the same CDR3. The rearrangement joins TRBV12-3 or TRBV12-4 to TRBJ1-1; D call uncertain. The CDR3 length is 11 residues. Between the trimmed V and J ends, which lost 6 bases and 5 bases, there was a span of 7 bases. The CDR3: CASSLRTEAFF. CDR3 sequence (DNA): TGTGCCAGCAGCCTTCGGACTGAAGCTTTCTTT.

V is TRBV7-8 and J is TRBJ2-7; no firm D call. In germline, CDR1 is SGHVS, CDR2 FQNEAQ. V lost 2 bases, J lost 6 bases, and 5 bases lay in between. CDR3 length equals 11 residues. CDR3 DNA sequence: TGTGCCAGCAGCTTATTCTCCGAGCAGTACTTC. Residues: CASSLFSEQYF.